The entry below describes one TCR beta chain. This record belongs to a study of spatial heterogeneity in lung cancer. On the study more broadly: Beta-chain sequences consistently outnumbered alpha-chain sequences in detection.

A single record per CDR3 protein comes from TCRdb applying MiXCR to the 5' RACE reads. The sample shows around 50,000 distinct CDR3 sequences, 7.5% to 8% of them seen only once. Trimming took 5 bases from V and 3 from J; bases not matched to a gene: 8. Germline CDR1 SGHRS, CDR2 YFSETQ. This CDR3 has 15 amino acids. Time point here: sample taken at primary tumor resection. Tumor, nontumor lung or frozen PBMC supplied whole RNA that was sequenced unsorted. The donors, fewer than 90 patients with untreated early-stage non-small cell lung cancer, provided the samples. The rearrangement uses TRBV5-1 and TRBJ1-2; 9 bases match TRBD1. The sequences come from PBMCs, collected at surgery. The clonotype originates from a female donor with early-stage non-small cell lung cancer. In DNA form, the CDR3 reads TGCGCCAGCAGTCAACAGGGGGCATTTGACTATGGCTACACCTTC. It is translated as CASSQQGAFDYGYTF.